The next 32 T cell receptor beta chains were all read from a single sample in a study of blood T cell repertoires in COVID-19. Assay used: immunoSEQ multiplex PCR; TCRdb lists only in-frame clones, some missing. This repertoire shows tens of thousands of clones, roughly four fifths found once; its top ten account for about 7%. What was sequenced was peripheral blood. The receptors here all came from a man in his fifties or sixties with active or convalescent COVID-19.

The V call is TRBV18, the J call TRBJ2-7; 8 bases align to TRBD1. Per germline, CDR1 KGHSH and CDR2 LQKENI. V was pared by 2 bases and J by 3 bases, with 6 bases of the junction left unmatched. This CDR3 region has 15 residues. The CDR3 DNA reads as TGTGCCAGCTCACCAATCCGGACAGGGAACTACGAGCAGTACTTC. It codes for CASSPIRTGNYEQYF.

The genes are TRBV19 and TRBJ1-4; 9 bases line up with TRBD1. In germline, CDR1 is LNHDA, CDR2 SQIVND (reference sequence). Germline trimming cut 5 bases from V and 8 bases from J; bases unmatched to any gene: 9. The CDR3 sequence is 15 residues long. CDR3 in DNA: TGTGCCAGTAGTCCTCCGGGACAGGGTACGGAAAAACTGTTTTTT. This translates into CASSPPGQGTEKLFF.

Only a few counts were recorded for this clone. J is TRBJ2-2 and V is TRBV15, with 7 bases that match TRBD2. The V gene's germline CDR1 is LNHNV and CDR2 YYDKDF (reference sequence). CDR3 length: 15 residues. Trimming took 1 base from V and 1 from J; bases not matched to a gene: 0. CDR3: CATSRGGGNTGELFF. As DNA, the CDR3 is TGTGCCACCAGCAGAGGCGGGGGGAACACCGGGGAGCTGTTTTTT. Together with reference TRBV15 and TRBJ2-2, the CDR3 gives the full variable domain: DAMVIQNPRYQVTQFGKPVTLSCSQTLNHNVMYWYQQKSSQAPKLLFHYYDKDFNNEADTPDNFQSRRPNTSFCFLDIRSPGLGDTAMYLCATSRGGGNTGELFFGEGSRLTVL.

V and J are TRBV28 and TRBJ2-7; 8 nucleotides line up with TRBD1. This CDR3 contains 15 residues. The ends lost 5 bases at V and 5 bases at J; junction bases unmatched: 11. Germline V gene data show CDR1 as MDHEN and CDR2 as SYDVKM. CDR3 loop: CASSPSGQGRNEQYV. CDR3 coding DNA: TGTGCCAGCAGTCCCTCTGGACAGGGAAGGAACGAGCAGTACGTC.

The chain carries TRBV6-2 or TRBV6-3 and TRBJ1-1; D is possibly TRBD1 (6 bases). Looked up from germline, CDR1 is MNHEY and CDR2 is SVGEGT. The CDR3 totals 15 residues. The V gene lost 2 bases and the J gene lost 0 bases, with 10 bases spanning the gap. CDR3 sequence reads: CASSYAGTLNTEAFF. For the CDR3, the DNA is TGTGCCAGCAGTTACGCCGGGACACTGAACACTGAAGCTTTCTTT.

J is TRBJ1-1 and V is TRBV6-6; D call uncertain. The V end lost 7 bases, the J end lost 3 bases, and 12 bases lay between the germline ends. The CDR3 loop spans 13 amino acids. Germline CDR1 and CDR2: MNHNY and SVGAGI (reference sequence). CDR3 DNA: TGTGCCAGCATCCCTCGGCGGGACACTGAAGCTTTCTTT. It yields the protein CASIPRRDTEAFF.

This clone showed up many times. The chain uses TRBV13 and TRBJ2-1; possibly TRBD2 for D (6 bases). Deletions cut 5 bases from V and 8 bases from J, with 19 bases between. CDR3 length: 15 residues. The germline V gene encodes CDR1 PRHDT and CDR2 FYEKMQ (reference sequence). The CDR3 DNA follows: TGTGCCAGCAGCCCACGGGGGTTACCGATAGATGAGCAGTTCTTC. Encoded protein: CASSPRGLPIDEQFF. Using reference TRBV13 and TRBJ2-1 for the parts outside the CDR3, the full variable domain is AAGVIQSPRHLIKEKRETATLKCYPIPRHDTVYWYQQGPGQDPQFLISFYEKMQSDKGSIPDRFSAQQFSDYHSELNMSSLELGDSALYFCASSPRGLPIDEQFFGPGTRLTVL.

This clone was picked up one time. The chain carries TRBV15 and TRBJ2-7, with 9 nucleotides matching TRBD2. Germline V gives CDR1 LNHNV, CDR2 YYDKDF (reference sequence). CDR3 size: 15 residues. The ends lost 0 bases at V and 6 bases at J; junction bases unmatched: 6. The CDR3 DNA sequence: TGTGCCACCAGCAGAGATTCTAGCGGGGTACGCGAGCAGTACTTC. It translates to CATSRDSSGVREQYF.

This clone has more than one count but fewer than ten. This chain joins TRBV24-1 and TRBJ2-3; D is ambiguous. The CDR3 is made up of 13 amino acids. The V and J ends lost 5 bases and 5 bases respectively, with 10 bases between them. Per germline, CDR1 KGHDR and CDR2 SFDVKD. CDR3 DNA sequence: TGTGCCACCAGTGCCCCATCCGGAGATACGCAGTATTTT. Its protein is CATSAPSGDTQYF.

The rearrangement uses TRBV24-1 and TRBJ1-2; tentatively, D is TRBD1 (5 bases). The CDR3 spans 12 residues. Per the germline V gene, CDR1 is KGHDR and CDR2 is SFDVKD. V was shortened by 9 bases and J by 3 bases, with 10 bases between the two germline ends. The CDR3 DNA sequence: TGTGCCACCCCTGACAGCCACTATGGCTACACCTTC. Its translation: CATPDSHYGYTF.

The V and J genes are TRBV2 and TRBJ2-2; the D gene is possibly TRBD1 (7 bases). Germline assignment: CDR1 SNHLY and CDR2 FYNNEI. Trimming removed 7 bases at V and 5 bases at J, with 14 bases between. The CDR3 extends over 14 amino acids. The CDR3 DNA reads as TGTGCCAGCATCGGACAGGAGGGGACCGGGGAGCTGTTTTTT. Translating gives CASIGQEGTGELFF.

This chain joins TRBV7-8 and TRBJ2-3; 8 bases are shared with TRBD2. This CDR3 comprises 16 residues. Trimming at V came to 5 bases and at J to 5 bases, leaving 12 bases not matched to a gene. The germline V gene has CDR1 SGHVS and CDR2 FQNEAQ. CDR3 loop: CASSPTRAGGRDTQYF. DNA of the CDR3: TGTGCCAGCAGCCCAACTCGGGCGGGGGGTAGAGATACGCAGTATTTT.

This chain uses TRBV28 with TRBJ1-5, with D perhaps matching TRBD1 (5 bases). The V gene's germline CDR1 is MDHEN and CDR2 SYDVKM. The V end was cut by 3 bases, the J end by 8 bases, with 20 bases between. The CDR3 sequence is 16 residues long. CDR3 loop: CASSLMRPPGGEPQHF. CDR3 nucleotides: TGTGCCAGCAGTTTGATGAGGCCGCCGGGGGGTGAGCCCCAGCATTTT.

The chain couples TRBV4-3 to TRBJ1-4; 8 bases line up with TRBD1. The CDR3 totals 14 residues. The V segment lost 5 bases and the J segment 5 bases; nucleotides outside the gene matches: 4. Germline V lookup: CDR1 LGHNA, CDR2 YSLEER. CDR3 region: CASSDNRGNEKLFF. Written as DNA, the CDR3 is TGCGCCAGCAGCGATAACAGGGGGAATGAAAAACTGTTTTTT.

V and J are TRBV10-3 and TRBJ1-2; TRBD1 agrees at 11 bases. This CDR3 has 16 amino acids. CDR1 and CDR2 (germline): ENHRY, SYGVKD. Trimming cost V 2 bases and J 2 bases; bases outside gene matches: 4. CDR3 amino acids: CAISETGDRGNYGYTF. The CDR3 DNA is TGTGCCATCAGTGAGACGGGGGACAGGGGGAACTATGGCTACACCTTC.

The V call is TRBV6-1, the J call TRBJ1-3, with D hard to call. V lost 2 bases, J lost 0 bases, and 8 bases lay in between. Germline values: CDR1 MNHNS, CDR2 SASEGT. This CDR3 comprises 15 residues. As DNA, the CDR3 is TGTGCCAGCAGTGAAATAATGAGCTCTGGAAACACCATATATTTT. Translated, it gives CASSEIMSSGNTIYF.

V is TRBV3-1 (or the pseudogene TRBV3-2) and J is TRBJ2-5, with TRBD1 matching 9 bases. Germline V CDR1 and CDR2: LGHDT, YNNKEL (reference sequence). The junction had 5 bases not matched to a gene; V was cut back by 1 base and J by 5 bases. The CDR3 loop spans 15 amino acids. In DNA, the CDR3 is TGTGCCAGCAGCCAAGGCGGGACAGGGTGGGAGACCCAGTACTTC. This encodes CASSQGGTGWETQYF.

This clone appeared once. This chain joins TRBV28 and TRBJ1-5; D remains unclear. Trimming removed 2 bases at V and 4 bases at J, with 6 bases between. The CDR3 loop spans 13 amino acids. Per the germline V gene, CDR1 is MDHEN and CDR2 is SYDVKM. The CDR3 coding sequence is TGTGCCAGCAGTTTACCCTTAAATCAGCCCCAGCATTTT. This encodes CASSLPLNQPQHF.

The gene calls are TRBV19 and TRBJ2-1, with D tentatively TRBD1 (6 bases). Per the germline V gene, CDR1 is LNHDA and CDR2 is SQIVND (reference sequence). V gave up 6 bases and J gave up 0 bases, with 15 bases separating them. This CDR3 is built from 16 residues. The CDR3 reads CASRKGDVYSYNEQFF. DNA for the CDR3: TGTGCCAGTAGGAAGGGGGACGTCTACTCCTACAATGAGCAGTTCTTC.

The chain is built from TRBV27 and TRBJ2-5; D is unclear. The germline CDR1 and CDR2 sequences are MNHEY and SMNVEV (reference sequence). The germline V and J ends were trimmed by 6 bases and 5 bases, with 16 bases remaining between them. The CDR3 length is 14 residues. In DNA form, the CDR3 reads TGTGCCAGCAGCCCCACGATAGCTTGGGAGACCCAGTACTTC. Encoded protein: CASSPTIAWETQYF.

This CDR3 reads CASSKLASGGQTQYF. In DNA, the CDR3 is TGTGCCAGCAGCAAGCTGGCTAGCGGGGGTCAGACCCAGTACTTC. The J gene is TRBJ2-5, the V gene TRBV7-2; 10 bases are shared with TRBD2. The germline V gene encodes CDR1 SGHTA and CDR2 FQGNSA. The CDR3 covers 15 residues. V lost 5 bases and J lost 6; bases outside the gene matches: 9.

The chain employs TRBV5-5 and TRBJ1-1; D unclear. V lost 0 bases and J 1 base, leaving 4 bases between the germline ends. The CDR3 is made up of 13 amino acids. Germline V lookup: CDR1 SGHKS, CDR2 YYEKEE (reference sequence). CDR3 amino acids: CASSLARNTEAFF. The CDR3 DNA sequence: TGTGCCAGCAGCTTGGCCAGGAACACTGAAGCTTTCTTT.

The V gene is TRBV7-9, the J gene TRBJ1-2; tentative D call: TRBD1 (6 bases). The CDR3 is made up of 13 amino acids. Deletions cut 5 bases from V and 8 bases from J, with 15 bases between. Per germline, CDR1 SEHNR and CDR2 FQNEAQ (reference sequence). Here the CDR3 DNA reads TGTGCCAGCAGCCCGGACAGCCAAGGGGGCTACACCTTC. This translates into CASSPDSQGGYTF.

J is TRBJ1-1 and V is TRBV19; 8 nucleotides line up with TRBD1. CDR1 is LNHDA, CDR2 SQIVND, per germline (reference sequence). J lost 1 base, V lost 5 bases, and 3 bases had no gene match. The CDR3 totals 14 residues. The CDR3 bases are TGTGCCAGTAGTCCCGGACAGGGGAACACTGAAGCTTTCTTT. This gives the protein CASSPGQGNTEAFF.

The genes are TRBV11-2 and TRBJ1-2, with 7 positions matching TRBD1. The trim removed 5 bases at V and 4 bases at J, leaving 4 bases unmatched. The CDR3 loop spans 13 amino acids. Germline CDR1 SGHAT, CDR2 FQNNGV. This CDR3 reads CASSVTGSYGYTF. The CDR3 coding sequence is TGTGCCAGCAGCGTGACAGGGAGCTATGGCTACACCTTC.

This sequence joins TRBV19 and TRBJ1-5; D might be TRBD1 (5 bases). V was shortened by 3 bases and J by 1 base, with 7 bases between the two germline ends. There are 14 residues in the CDR3. The germline V gene encodes CDR1 LNHDA and CDR2 SQIVND (reference sequence). CDR3 sequence reads: CASSIPGSNQPQHF. The CDR3 DNA sequence: TGTGCCAGTAGTATCCCAGGGAGCAATCAGCCCCAGCATTTT.

V is TRBV6-1 and J is TRBJ2-3, with D maybe TRBD1 (5 bases). The CDR3 is 16 residues long. Germline CDR1 reads MNHNS; CDR2 reads SASEGT. V was pared by 2 bases and J by 0 bases, with 12 bases between. This chain's CDR3 is CASSENGAQSTDTQYF. CDR3 coding DNA: TGTGCCAGCAGTGAAAATGGGGCACAGAGCACAGATACGCAGTATTTT.

The J gene is TRBJ1-3, the V gene TRBV11-2; D is uncertain. The germline gives CDR1 SGHAT, CDR2 FQNNGV. The CDR3 runs to 15 residues. V lost 1 base and J 0 bases, leaving 7 bases between the germline ends. As DNA, the CDR3 is TGTGCCAGCAGCTTAGGCTCGGGCTCTGGAAACACCATATATTTT. Its translation: CASSLGSGSGNTIYF.

The gene calls are TRBV12-3 or TRBV12-4 and TRBJ2-1; D is perhaps TRBD1 (5 bases). V was cut by 4 bases and J by 9 bases, with 13 bases left in between. The CDR3 sequence is 13 residues long. Here the CDR3 reads CASSYRGESEQFF. As DNA, the CDR3 is TGTGCCAGCAGTTATAGGGGCGAGAGTGAGCAGTTCTTC.

CDR3 DNA: TGTGCCAGCAGTGATGATCAGGTCTCAAAGCAGTACTTC. It encodes CASSDDQVSKQYF. The rearrangement links TRBV2 to TRBJ2-7, with D uncertain. The CDR3 spans 13 residues. Per the germline V gene, CDR1 is SNHLY and CDR2 is FYNNEI. Trimming removed 3 bases from V and 8 bases from J, with 14 bases in between.

In its sample, this clone was seen a few times. V usage is TRBV5-1 and J usage is TRBJ2-5, with D perhaps TRBD2 (5 bases). There are 15 residues in the CDR3. Germline CDR1 is SGHRS and CDR2 is YFSETQ. The V end lost 1 base, the J end lost 7 bases, and 17 bases lay between the germline ends. The CDR3 DNA sequence: TGCGCCAGCAGCTTGTCCGACTCCCCCAGCGGGACCCAGTACTTC. This codes for CASSLSDSPSGTQYF.

The chain has TRBV5-1 and TRBJ2-2; tentatively, D is TRBD1 (5 bases). CDR3 length: 16 residues. V was shortened by 4 bases and J by 4 bases, with 17 bases between the two germline ends. Germline V gene data show CDR1 as SGHRS and CDR2 as YFSETQ. CDR3 in amino acids: CASSLEGARSTGELFF. In nucleotides, the CDR3 is TGCGCCAGCAGCCTGGAAGGGGCGCGGAGCACCGGGGAGCTGTTTTTT. Using reference TRBV5-1 and TRBJ2-2 for the parts outside the CDR3, the full variable domain is KAGVTQTPRYLIKTRGQQVTLSCSPISGHRSVSWYQQTPGQGLQFLFEYFSETQRNKGNFPGRFSGRQFSNSRSEMNVSTLELGDSALYLCASSLEGARSTGELFFGEGSRLTVL.